Following are 9 T cell receptor beta chains from one sample sequenced in a study of shared clonotypes between healthy human individuals. Method: immunoSEQ multiplex PCR; TCRdb's copy keeps in-frame clones and lacks some. This sample yields 2 million to 2.5 million clones, of which roughly 94% are seen a single time; 0.85% to 1.2% belongs to the top ten. The naive CD8 subset, CD45RO-negative cells positively selected for CCR7, excluded terminally differentiated effector memory CD45RA+ cells. Material for sequencing was naive CD8+ T cells sorted from blood. The receptors stem from a man between 18 and 29 years old in good health.

The chain employs TRBV27 and TRBJ2-1; D might be TRBD1 (6 bases). The CDR3 is made up of 14 amino acids. Deletions cut 4 bases from V and 6 bases from J, with 13 bases between. Germline CDR1 is MNHEY and CDR2 is SMNVEV (reference sequence). The DNA for the CDR3 is TGTGCCAGCAGTTCGACAGGCATACCCAATGAGCAGTTCTTC. Translated: CASSSTGIPNEQFF.

This chain joins TRBV28 and TRBJ2-7, with D possibly being TRBD1 (6 bases). The CDR3 length is 14 residues. Trimming took off 7 bases at V and 3 bases at J, with 16 bases between the two ends. Germline values: CDR1 MDHEN, CDR2 SYDVKM. The CDR3 is CASTSHQTGYEQYF. Written as DNA, the CDR3 is TGTGCCAGCACTTCCCACCAGACAGGCTACGAGCAGTACTTC. The full variable domain, with the rest looked up from reference TRBV28 and TRBJ2-7, is DVKVTQSSRYLVKRTGEKVFLECVQDMDHENMFWYRQDPGLGLRLIYFSYDVKMKEKGDIPEGYSVSREKKERFSLILESASTNQTSMYLCASTSHQTGYEQYFGPGTRLTVT.

This chain links TRBV28 with TRBJ1-5; TRBD1 matches 8 bases. The CDR3 spans 14 residues. CDR1 MDHEN and CDR2 SYDVKM come from the germline V gene. Trimming took 3 bases from V and 5 from J; bases not matched to a gene: 3. CDR3 protein: CASSLRTGHQPQHF. The CDR3 DNA reads as TGTGCCAGCAGTTTGAGGACAGGGCATCAGCCCCAGCATTTT.

This clone showed up just once. The chain is built from TRBV7-9 and TRBJ2-5; D ambiguous. CDR3 length equals 14 residues. Trimming removed 7 bases at V and 0 bases at J, with 12 bases between. Germline CDR1 is SEHNR and CDR2 is FQNEAQ (reference sequence). CDR3 amino acids: CASTPRGHQETQYF. The DNA for the CDR3 is TGTGCCAGCACTCCCCGAGGCCACCAAGAGACCCAGTACTTC. Drawing the rest from reference TRBV7-9 and TRBJ2-5, the complete variable domain is DTGVSQNPRHKITKRGQNVTFRCDPISEHNRLYWYRQTLGQGPEFLTYFQNEAQLEKSRLLSDRFSAERPKGSFSTLEIQRTEQGDSAMYLCASTPRGHQETQYFGPGTRLLVL.

The rearrangement joins TRBV4-1 to TRBJ2-7; a possible D gene is TRBD2 (6 bases). CDR3 size: 15 residues. Trimming stripped 1 base from V and 1 base from J, with 11 bases between. From germline, CDR1 is MGHRA and CDR2 YSYEKL. This CDR3 reads CASSQVASVSYEQYF. CDR3 in DNA: TGCGCCAGCAGCCAAGTGGCTAGCGTGTCCTACGAGCAGTACTTC.

The V and J genes are TRBV5-1 and TRBJ2-7; tentative D call: TRBD2 (6 bases). Germline loops: CDR1 SGHRS, CDR2 YFSETQ. Between the trimmed V and J ends, which lost 1 base and 5 bases, there was a span of 13 bases. The CDR3 is made up of 14 amino acids. The CDR3, as DNA: TGCGCCAGCAGCTTGAGCAGGTCTAGCGACGAGCAGTACTTC. Residues: CASSLSRSSDEQYF.

This chain links TRBV4-3 with TRBJ2-1; 7 bases line up with TRBD2. Germline trimming cut 0 bases from V and 2 bases from J; bases unmatched to any gene: 4. CDR1 and CDR2 from the germline V gene are LGHNA and YSLEER. The length of the CDR3 is 16 residues. The CDR3 bases are TGCGCCAGCAGCCAAGAGCTAGCGGCTACCTACAATGAGCAGTTCTTC. Amino acids: CASSQELAATYNEQFF.

V usage is TRBV2 and J usage is TRBJ2-5, with 11 bases lining up with TRBD1. The last part of the DNA fits TRBJ2-7 better; the J call may be wrong. Germline loops: CDR1 SNHLY, CDR2 FYNNEI. The CDR3 extends over 15 amino acids. The CDR3 loop reads CASSEDRGLTYEQYF. For the CDR3, the DNA is TGTGCCAGCAGTGAGGACAGGGGGCTGACCTACGAGCAGTACTTC.

The chain carries TRBV5-1 and TRBJ2-2; D not certain. The CDR3 covers 16 residues. V was trimmed by 2 bases and J by 1 base, leaving 12 bases between them. Germline V CDR1 and CDR2: SGHRS, YFSETQ. For the CDR3, the DNA is TGCGCCAGCAGCTTCCTCCCGGCAAAGAACACCGGGGAGCTGTTTTTT. Protein product: CASSFLPAKNTGELFF.